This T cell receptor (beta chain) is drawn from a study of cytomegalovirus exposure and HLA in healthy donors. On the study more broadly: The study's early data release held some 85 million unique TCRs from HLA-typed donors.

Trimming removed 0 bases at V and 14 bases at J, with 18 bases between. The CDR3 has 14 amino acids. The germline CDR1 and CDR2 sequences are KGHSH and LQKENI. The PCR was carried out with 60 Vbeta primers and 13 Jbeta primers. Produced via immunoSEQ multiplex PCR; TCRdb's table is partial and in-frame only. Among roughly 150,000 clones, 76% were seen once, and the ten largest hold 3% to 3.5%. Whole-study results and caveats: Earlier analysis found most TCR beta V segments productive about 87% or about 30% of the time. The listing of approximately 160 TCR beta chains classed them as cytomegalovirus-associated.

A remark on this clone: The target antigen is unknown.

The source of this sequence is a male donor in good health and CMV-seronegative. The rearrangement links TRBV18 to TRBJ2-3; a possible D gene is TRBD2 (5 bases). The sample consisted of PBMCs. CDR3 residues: CASSPPEDQSRAYF. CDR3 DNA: TGTGCCAGCTCACCACCGGAGGACCAAAGTCGTGCGTATTTT.